These 27 T cell receptor beta chains were sequenced from one sample in a study of T cell responses to AZD1222 COVID-19 vaccine. Data came from immunoSEQ multiplex PCR; TCRdb stores just in-frame clones and leaves some out. The sample has roughly 200,000 clones, around nine tenths seen once. Sequencing used peripheral blood, obtained 28 days after the second dose of the MenACWY control vaccine. Receptors were obtained from an adult who received the MenACWY meningococcal vaccine as a control.

The V call is TRBV7-6, the J call TRBJ2-1, with a possible D match to TRBD1 (6 bases). The germline CDR1 and CDR2 sequences are SGHVS and FNYEAQ. V was shortened by 0 bases and J by 0 bases, with 9 bases between the two germline ends. The CDR3 length is 16 residues. The CDR3: CASSLAQGSSYNEQFF. DNA of the CDR3: TGTGCCAGCAGCTTAGCGCAGGGGTCCTCCTACAATGAGCAGTTCTTC.

V is TRBV5-1 and J is TRBJ1-2; D might be TRBD1 (6 bases). The CDR3 runs to 15 residues. Trimming shortened V by 0 bases and J by 4 bases, and 13 bases separated the two germline ends. CDR1 and CDR2 (germline): SGHRS, YFSETQ. The CDR3 loop is CASSLARGQSYGYTF. CDR3 DNA: TGCGCCAGCAGCTTGGCCCGGGGGCAAAGCTATGGCTACACCTTC.

The chain has TRBV11-1 and TRBJ2-7; 8 nucleotides match TRBD1. The V gene end was trimmed by 5 bases and the J gene end by 6 bases; junction bases not matched to a gene: 9. The germline V gene encodes CDR1 SGHAT and CDR2 FQDESV (reference sequence). The CDR3 totals 14 residues. CDR3 residues: CASSPDRGRFEQYF. In DNA form, the CDR3 reads TGTGCCAGCAGCCCCGACAGGGGAAGATTCGAGCAGTACTTC.

CDR3 DNA: TGTGCCAGCAGTTCCCCGACAGGGACTTTTAATTCACCCCTCCACTTT. Residues: CASSSPTGTFNSPLHF. V is TRBV27 and J is TRBJ1-6; 7 bases fit TRBD1. CDR3 length equals 16 residues. Germline assignment: CDR1 MNHEY and CDR2 SMNVEV (reference sequence). J was trimmed by 6 bases and V by 4 bases; bases with no gene match: 9.

The chain uses TRBV12-3 or TRBV12-4 and TRBJ1-1; TRBD1 matches 7 bases. J was trimmed by 4 bases and V by 5 bases; bases with no gene match: 1. The CDR3 is 12 residues long. The CDR3 loop is CASSNRGTEAFF. The DNA of the CDR3 is TGTGCCAGCAGTAACAGGGGCACTGAAGCTTTCTTT.

This clone has just one count. The chain combines TRBV11-3 with TRBJ1-2; 7 bases are shared with TRBD1. J gave up 1 base and V 3 bases, and 5 bases lay outside the gene matches. Germline V gene sequence: CDR1 SGHNT, CDR2 YENEEA. The CDR3 covers 15 residues. The CDR3 protein is CASSFTGVFNYGYTF. Written as DNA, the CDR3 is TGTGCCAGCAGCTTTACAGGGGTTTTTAACTATGGCTACACCTTC.

To note about this clone: Different DNA sequences within this sample yield the same CDR3. The chain combines TRBV28 with TRBJ1-2; maybe TRBD1 (6 bases). Germline-derived CDR1 and CDR2 are MDHEN and SYDVKM. V was shortened by 3 bases and J by 4 bases, with 6 bases between the two germline ends. The CDR3 runs to 12 residues. The CDR3 bases are TGTGCCAGCAGTTTGACAGGCTATGGCTACACCTTC. As protein: CASSLTGYGYTF.

The chain uses TRBV29-1 and TRBJ2-2, with D maybe TRBD2 (6 bases). V lost 4 bases and J lost 5, with 20 bases in between. Germline lookup yields CDR1 SQVTM and CDR2 ANQGSEA. The CDR3 loop spans 16 amino acids. CDR3 sequence (DNA): TGCAGCGTTGGGTTTATAACGGGAGTTCAGACCGGGGAGCTGTTTTTT. It codes for CSVGFITGVQTGELFF.

This chain links TRBV11-2 with TRBJ1-4, with D possibly matching TRBD1 (6 bases). V lost 5 bases and J 8 bases, leaving 12 bases between the germline ends. CDR1 and CDR2 from the germline V gene are SGHAT and FQNNGV. The CDR3 length is 13 residues. CDR3 coding DNA: TGTGCCAGCAGCCGAGGACAGAAAGAAAAACTGTTTTTT. Its translation: CASSRGQKEKLFF.

This clone appeared a single time. J is TRBJ1-4 and V is TRBV10-1; D perhaps matches TRBD1 (6 bases). The CDR3 has 14 amino acids. Germline V CDR1 and CDR2: WNHNN, SYGVQD (reference sequence). The V gene lost 3 bases and the J gene lost 5 bases, with 10 bases spanning the gap. The CDR3 nucleotides are TGCGCCAGCAGTGATGGGACACAAAATGAAAAACTGTTTTTT. This gives the protein CASSDGTQNEKLFF.

The chain carries TRBV29-1 and TRBJ2-2; possibly TRBD1 for D (5 bases). CDR1 and CDR2 from the germline V gene are SQVTM and ANQGSEA. The CDR3 totals 15 residues. V was trimmed by 6 bases and J by 1 base, leaving 15 bases between them. The CDR3 DNA is TGCAGCGTCGGTGACAGCAATCAGAACACCGGGGAGCTGTTTTTT. Protein: CSVGDSNQNTGELFF.

The chain has TRBV6-5 and TRBJ1-6, with TRBD1 as a possible D gene (6 bases). V gave up 8 bases and J gave up 7 bases, with 15 bases separating them. Germline V lookup: CDR1 MNHEY, CDR2 SVGAGI. CDR3 length equals 14 residues. In nucleotides, the CDR3 is TGTGCCAGCGCACAGGGATTTTGGAATTCACCCCTCCACTTT. Translated: CASAQGFWNSPLHF.

The J gene is TRBJ2-7, the V gene TRBV28; TRBD1 agrees at 8 bases. Germline values: CDR1 MDHEN, CDR2 SYDVKM. The CDR3 length is 12 residues. J lost 5 bases, V lost 4 bases, and 1 base had no gene match. The CDR3 sequence: CASSSTGDEQYF. The CDR3 coding sequence is TGTGCCAGCAGTTCGACAGGGGACGAGCAGTACTTC.

This clone is a singleton in its sample. The J gene is TRBJ2-5, the V gene TRBV19; TRBD1 aligns across 7 bases. Germline lookup yields CDR1 LNHDA and CDR2 SQIVND (reference sequence). CDR3 size: 15 residues. V lost 4 bases, J lost 3 bases, and 8 bases stayed unmatched. The CDR3 spells CASSKGQRREETQYF. The CDR3 DNA follows: TGTGCCAGTAGTAAGGGACAGCGCAGGGAAGAGACCCAGTACTTC.

The sample holds one count of this clone. The rearrangement joins TRBV25-1 to TRBJ1-4, with 9 bases that match TRBD1. Trimming took 8 bases from V and 7 from J; bases not matched to a gene: 8. This CDR3 comprises 14 residues. Germline V lookup: CDR1 MGHDK, CDR2 SYGVNS. This CDR3 reads CASRRDRVGEKLFF. In DNA form, the CDR3 reads TGTGCCAGCCGTCGGGACAGGGTGGGTGAAAAACTGTTTTTT.

This chain joins TRBV19 and TRBJ2-3, with 12 bases fitting TRBD2. V shed 7 bases, J shed 3 bases, and the junction held 5 bases outside the gene matches. The CDR3 is made up of 15 amino acids. From germline, CDR1 is LNHDA and CDR2 SQIVND (reference sequence). The CDR3 loop is CASNPLAGGTDTQYF. The CDR3 nucleotides read TGTGCCAGTAATCCACTAGCGGGAGGTACAGATACGCAGTATTTT.

The V and J genes are TRBV4-3 and TRBJ1-6; D is perhaps TRBD1 (5 bases). Germline CDR1 LGHNA, CDR2 YSLEER. The V gene lost 1 base and the J gene lost 10 bases, with 5 bases spanning the gap. CDR3 length: 12 residues. In DNA form, the CDR3 reads TGCGCCAGCAGCCAAGGGGGCTCACCCCTCCACTTT. This sequence encodes CASSQGGSPLHF.

The V call is TRBV13, the J call TRBJ1-1; D gene ambiguous. This CDR3 has 12 residues. Germline loops: CDR1 PRHDT, CDR2 FYEKMQ (reference sequence). Trimming left V 6 bases short and J 4 bases short, with 9 bases between. The chain's CDR3 is CASSGETTEAFF. The CDR3 nucleotides are TGTGCCAGCAGTGGGGAGACCACTGAAGCTTTCTTT.

This chain joins TRBV5-1 and TRBJ1-2; 8 bases line up with TRBD1. This CDR3 contains 15 residues. Losses at the gene ends were 0 bases for V and 7 bases for J; bases not matched to a gene: 8. Germline-derived CDR1 and CDR2 are SGHRS and YFSETQ. CDR3 loop: CASSLDQGAPLGYTF. CDR3 coding DNA: TGCGCCAGCAGCTTGGACCAGGGGGCGCCTCTTGGCTACACCTTC. Filled out from reference TRBV5-1 and TRBJ1-2, the complete variable domain reads KAGVTQTPRYLIKTRGQQVTLSCSPISGHRSVSWYQQTPGQGLQFLFEYFSETQRNKGNFPGRFSGRQFSNSRSEMNVSTLELGDSALYLCASSLDQGAPLGYTFGSGTRLTVV.

CDR3 region: CASSVGGAPSYNEQFF. The CDR3 bases are TGTGCCAGCAGCGTAGGAGGGGCCCCCTCCTACAATGAGCAGTTCTTC. The rearrangement joins TRBV9 to TRBJ2-1; D tentatively fits TRBD1 or TRBD2 (5 bases each). Germline CDR1 SGDLS, CDR2 YYNGEE. The CDR3 runs to 16 residues. Trimming stripped 0 bases from V and 0 bases from J, with 10 bases between.

The V call is TRBV30, the J call TRBJ2-3; D is unclear. The V end lost 0 bases, the J end lost 12 bases, and 10 bases lay between the germline ends. CDR1 and CDR2 (germline): GTSNPN, SVGIG (reference sequence). The CDR3 extends over 11 amino acids. The CDR3 DNA follows: TGTGCCTGGAGTGTACGCCGGGCCCAGTATTTT. It is translated as CAWSVRRAQYF.

This clone was seen once. The rearrangement links TRBV6-6 to TRBJ1-1; 7 bases are shared with TRBD1. Trimming at V came to 6 bases and at J to 4 bases, leaving 8 bases not matched to a gene. Germline-derived CDR1 and CDR2 are MNHNY and SVGAGI (reference sequence). This CDR3 is 14 amino acids long. CDR3 in DNA: TGTGCCAGCAGCAGTCGACAGGGTGGCACTGAAGCTTTCTTT. It encodes CASSSRQGGTEAFF.

The V gene is TRBV4-2, the J gene TRBJ2-7; 10 positions agree with TRBD2. Germline-derived CDR1 and CDR2 are LGHNA and YNFKEQ. The CDR3 loop spans 16 amino acids. The junction had 9 bases not matched to a gene; V was cut back by 5 bases and J by 2 bases. CDR3: CASSSRSGRAPYEQYF. The CDR3 DNA is TGTGCCAGCAGCAGTAGGAGCGGGAGGGCCCCCTACGAGCAGTACTTC.

V gene TRBV5-4 combines with J gene TRBJ2-1; D gene uncertain. Deletions cut 2 bases from V and 10 bases from J, with 16 bases between. The germline V gene encodes CDR1 SGHNT and CDR2 YYREEE (reference sequence). This CDR3 has 14 residues. The CDR3 loop is CASSFPSVGSEQFF. The CDR3 nucleotides read TGTGCCAGCAGCTTCCCAAGCGTTGGAAGCGAGCAGTTCTTC.

The J gene is TRBJ2-1, the V gene TRBV6-5; a weak D match, TRBD2 (5 bases). This CDR3 spans 12 amino acids. Trimming stripped 10 bases from V and 6 bases from J, with 13 bases between. CDR1 is MNHEY and CDR2 is SVGAGI in the germline V gene. The CDR3 DNA follows: TGTGCCACCGAGGACTCCGGCAATGAGCAGTTCTTC. This sequence encodes CATEDSGNEQFF.

V gene TRBV29-1 combines with J gene TRBJ2-2; possible D gene TRBD2, 5 bases. Germline V gene lookup returns CDR1 SQVTM and CDR2 ANQGSEA. CDR3 length equals 13 residues. V lost 4 bases and J 3 bases, leaving 9 bases between the germline ends. For the CDR3, the DNA is TGCAGCGTTGGAGCGAGGGACACCGGGGAGCTGTTTTTT. Its translation: CSVGARDTGELFF.

The gene calls are TRBV7-9 and TRBJ2-7; D gene uncertain. Germline CDR1 SEHNR, CDR2 FQNEAQ (reference sequence). With 4 bases removed from V and 6 bases from J, the gap between germline ends came to 13 bases. The length of the CDR3 is 13 residues. CDR3 amino acids: CASSSAGPGEQYF. In DNA, the CDR3 is TGTGCCAGCAGCTCCGCCGGGCCGGGCGAGCAGTACTTC.